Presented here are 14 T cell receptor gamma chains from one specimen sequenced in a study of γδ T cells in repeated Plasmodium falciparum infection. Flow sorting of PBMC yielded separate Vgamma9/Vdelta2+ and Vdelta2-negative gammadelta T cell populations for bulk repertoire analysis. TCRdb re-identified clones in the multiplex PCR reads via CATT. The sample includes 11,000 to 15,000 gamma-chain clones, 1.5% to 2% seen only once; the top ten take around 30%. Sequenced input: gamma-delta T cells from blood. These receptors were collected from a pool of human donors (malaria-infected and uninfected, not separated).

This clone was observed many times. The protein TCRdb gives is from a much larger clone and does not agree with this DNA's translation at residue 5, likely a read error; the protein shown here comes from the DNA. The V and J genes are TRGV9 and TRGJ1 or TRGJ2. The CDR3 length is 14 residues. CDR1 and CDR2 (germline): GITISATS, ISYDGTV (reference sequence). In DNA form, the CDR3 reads TGTGCCTTGTGGAAGGTGCAGGGGGGGTATAAGAAACTCTTT. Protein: CALWKVQGGYKKLF.

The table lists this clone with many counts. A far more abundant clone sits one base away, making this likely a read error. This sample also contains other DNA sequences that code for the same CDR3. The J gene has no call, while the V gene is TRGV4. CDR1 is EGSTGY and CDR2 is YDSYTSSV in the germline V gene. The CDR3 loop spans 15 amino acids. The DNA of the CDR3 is TGTGCCACCTGGGATGGGCCGGGGAATTATTATAAGAAACTCTTC. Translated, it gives CATWDGPGNYYKKLF.

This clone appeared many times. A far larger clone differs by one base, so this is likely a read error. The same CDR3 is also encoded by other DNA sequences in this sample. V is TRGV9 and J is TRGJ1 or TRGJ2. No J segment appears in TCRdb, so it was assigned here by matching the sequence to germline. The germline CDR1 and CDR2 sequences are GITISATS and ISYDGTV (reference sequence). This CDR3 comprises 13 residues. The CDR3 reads CALWGGDYYKKLF. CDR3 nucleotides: TGTGCCCTGTGGGGGGGCGATTATTATAAGAAACTCTTT.

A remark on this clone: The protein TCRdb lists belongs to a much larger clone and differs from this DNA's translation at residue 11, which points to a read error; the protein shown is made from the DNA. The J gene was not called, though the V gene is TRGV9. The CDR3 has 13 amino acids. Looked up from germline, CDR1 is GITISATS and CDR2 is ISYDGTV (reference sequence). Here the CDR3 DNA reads TGTGCCTTGTGGGAGGTCTTACCCCTTGGGAACCTCTTT. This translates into CALWEVLPLGNLF.

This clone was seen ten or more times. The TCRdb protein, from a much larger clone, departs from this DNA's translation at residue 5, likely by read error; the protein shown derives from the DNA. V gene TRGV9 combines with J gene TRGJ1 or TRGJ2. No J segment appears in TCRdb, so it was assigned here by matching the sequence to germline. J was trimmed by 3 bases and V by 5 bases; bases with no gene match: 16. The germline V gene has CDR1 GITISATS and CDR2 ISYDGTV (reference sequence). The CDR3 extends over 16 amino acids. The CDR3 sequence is CALWGCNLACYYKKLF. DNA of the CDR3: TGTGCCTTGTGGGGGTGCAATTTGGCTTGTTATTATAAGAAACTCTTT.

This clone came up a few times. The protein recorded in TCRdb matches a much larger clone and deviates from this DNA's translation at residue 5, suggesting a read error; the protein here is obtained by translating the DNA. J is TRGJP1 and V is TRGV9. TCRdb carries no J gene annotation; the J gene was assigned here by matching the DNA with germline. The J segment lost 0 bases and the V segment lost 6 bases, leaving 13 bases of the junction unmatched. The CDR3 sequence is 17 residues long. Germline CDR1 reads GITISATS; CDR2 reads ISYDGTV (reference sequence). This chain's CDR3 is CALWTKFPHTTGWFKIF. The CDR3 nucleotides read TGTGCCTTGTGGACCAAATTCCCTCATACCACTGGTTGGTTCAAGATATTT.

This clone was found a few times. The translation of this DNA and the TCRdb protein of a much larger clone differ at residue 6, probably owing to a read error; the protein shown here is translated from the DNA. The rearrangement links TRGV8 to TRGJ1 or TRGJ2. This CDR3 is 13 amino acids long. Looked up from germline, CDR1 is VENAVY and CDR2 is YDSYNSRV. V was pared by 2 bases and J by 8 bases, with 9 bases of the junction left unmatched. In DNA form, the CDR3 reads TGTGCCACCTGGGATACTACCAGGAATAAGAAACTCTTT. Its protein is CATWDTTRNKKLF.

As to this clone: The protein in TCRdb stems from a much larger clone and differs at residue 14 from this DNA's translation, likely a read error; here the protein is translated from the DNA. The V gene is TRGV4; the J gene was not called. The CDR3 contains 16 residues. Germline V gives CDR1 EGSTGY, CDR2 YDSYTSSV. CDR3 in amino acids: CATWDGPLSTGWFRIF. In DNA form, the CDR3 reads TGTGCCACCTGGGATGGGCCTTTGTCCACTGGTTGGTTCAGGATATTT.

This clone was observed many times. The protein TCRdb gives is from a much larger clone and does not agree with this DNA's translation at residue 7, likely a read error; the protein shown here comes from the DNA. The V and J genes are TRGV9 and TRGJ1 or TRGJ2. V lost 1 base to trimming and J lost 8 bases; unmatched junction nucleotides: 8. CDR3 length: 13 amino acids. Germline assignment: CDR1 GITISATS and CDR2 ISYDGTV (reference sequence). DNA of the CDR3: TGTGCCTTGTGGGAGGTCCTTTGGGATAAGAAACTCTTT. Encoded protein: CALWEVLWDKKLF.

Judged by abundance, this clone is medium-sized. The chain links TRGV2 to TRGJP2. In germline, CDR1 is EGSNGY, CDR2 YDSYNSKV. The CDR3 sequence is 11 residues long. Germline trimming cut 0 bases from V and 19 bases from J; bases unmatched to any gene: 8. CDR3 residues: CATWDGQTMTF. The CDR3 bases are TGTGCCACCTGGGACGGGCAAACGATGACGTTT.

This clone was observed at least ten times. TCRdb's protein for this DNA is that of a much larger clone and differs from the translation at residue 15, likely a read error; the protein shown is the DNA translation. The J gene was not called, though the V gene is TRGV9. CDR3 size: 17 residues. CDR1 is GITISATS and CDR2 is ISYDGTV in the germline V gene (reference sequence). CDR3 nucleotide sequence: TGTGCCTTGTGGGAGGTGAAGCCAGAGTTGGGCAAAAAAATCAGGGTATTT. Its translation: CALWEVKPELGKKIRVF.

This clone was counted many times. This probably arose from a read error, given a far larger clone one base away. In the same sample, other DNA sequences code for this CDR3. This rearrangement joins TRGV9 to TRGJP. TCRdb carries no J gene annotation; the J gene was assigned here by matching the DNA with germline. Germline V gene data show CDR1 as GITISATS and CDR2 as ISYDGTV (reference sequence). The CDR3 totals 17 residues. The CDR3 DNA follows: TGTGCCCTGTGGGACCAGGTGCGAGAGTTGGGCAAAAAAATCAAGGTATTT. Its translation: CALWDQVRELGKKIKVF.

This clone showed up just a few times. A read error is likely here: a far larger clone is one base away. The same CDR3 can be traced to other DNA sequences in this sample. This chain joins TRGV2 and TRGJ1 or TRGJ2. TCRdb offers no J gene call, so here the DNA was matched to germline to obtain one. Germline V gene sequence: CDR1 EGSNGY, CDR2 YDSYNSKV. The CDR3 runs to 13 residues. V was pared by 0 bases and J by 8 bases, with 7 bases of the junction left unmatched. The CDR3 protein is CATWDGPRHKKLF. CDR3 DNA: TGTGCCACCTGGGACGGGCCTCGTCATAAGAAACTCTTT.

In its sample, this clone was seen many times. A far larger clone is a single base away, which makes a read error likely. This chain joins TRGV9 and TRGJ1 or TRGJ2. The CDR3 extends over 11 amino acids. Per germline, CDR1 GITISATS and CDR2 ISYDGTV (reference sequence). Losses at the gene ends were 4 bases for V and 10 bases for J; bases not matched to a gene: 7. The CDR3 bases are TGTGCCTTGTGGGACGCGTACAAGAAACTCTTT. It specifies CALWDAYKKLF.